Listed here is a single TCR beta chain. The antigen this receptor binds is unknown. No much larger clone exists at a distance of one base, and base qualities are not known. This sample was taken from a study of cytomegalovirus exposure and HLA in healthy donors (dated by TCRdb to about 2017). Broadly, across the study: An earlier analysis of several hundred of the donors reported more than 250 Gb of sequence data and roughly 110 million unique TCR beta sequences from some 180 million T cells. Roughly 290 gigabases of sequencing data and around 90 million unique TCR sequences made up an early release that covered over 550 HLA-typed donors. Of the roughly 400 genotyped donors, around 81% fell in the genetic ancestry cluster associated with self-reported Caucasian donors. The study was designed to test whether signatures of past pathogen exposure could be identified by cataloging public T cell receptors. Using immunosequencing, the study profiled T cell repertoires from around 680 subjects and related those repertoires to cytomegalovirus serostatus. In addition to the first cohort of around 670 subjects, a separate validation cohort of 130 or so different subjects was used. High-throughput TCR immunosequencing, statistical association of individual TCRs with disease status, and machine learning were combined to predict cytomegalovirus infection status. A later analysis re-examined previously published TCR beta repertoires from hundreds of donors and added high-resolution HLA genotyping to investigate patterns of TCR occurrence. The later analysis used no new phenotypic data to find candidate immune exposures, relying instead on TCR beta sequences and their occurrence across donors. An earlier analysis of 450 to 750 of the donors used high-throughput TCR beta sequencing to judge whether each TCR beta V gene segment behaved as functional or pseudogenic. Donor age, sex, ethnicity and CMV serostatus were compiled together with the repertoire data. Genome-wide SNP genotypes for about 55% of the roughly 670 donors were used in a later genetic analysis, which treated that subset as a discovery cohort. Every discovery cohort repertoire had been produced on one sequencing platform. HLA typing covered class I and class II loci at four-digit resolution. Typing coverage varied by locus: roughly 620-630 donors for A, B, C, DRB1 and DQB1; more than 500 for DQA1; nearly 610 for DPA1; 400 to 480 for DPB1. Five DR-DQ haplotypes were treated as single units for association and clustering because of strong linkage in the cohort. Among some 400 genotyped donors of the cohort, an average of roughly 230,000 unique TCR beta nucleotide sequences was sequenced per donor, of which about 20% were non-productive.

The cohort was made up of approximately 670 healthy bone marrow donors. All cohort members were sampled while nominally healthy, although unrecorded immune exposures were likely present. The donor tested CMV seronegative and was one of the 352 seronegative cohort members. Every donor gave a peripheral blood sample, and the peripheral blood mononuclear cells from that sample were used for TCR beta sequencing. Genomic DNA extraction from the blood cell samples was performed with the Qiagen DNeasy Blood Extraction Kit. Library generation was performed with the immunoSEQ multiplex PCR assay. A mixture of 60 forward primers for TCR Vbeta segments and 13 reverse primers for TCR Jbeta segments was used in the multiplex PCR. The CDR3 region of rearranged TCR beta genes was amplified from genomic DNA by a multiplex PCR assay. The Illumina HiSeq System was used to sequence the amplified TCR beta libraries as 87-base-pair reads. Concerning the study's data processing: In a later analysis, tens of millions of unique TCR beta chains were counted across the approximately 620 repertoires, and roughly 11 million of these chains were shared by at least two donors. A nearest-neighbor algorithm error-corrected the raw reads and collapsed the reads into unique sequences, merging closely related sequences to remove PCR and sequencing errors. V, D and J gene segments were assigned by aligning CDR3 sequences to IMGT reference sequences. For a sequence to be retained, at least a six-nucleotide match to both a V gene segment and a J gene segment was required. A rearrangement was called productive if the CDR3 had no stop codons and remained in frame with V and J, and every other rearrangement was called non-productive. Following IMGT convention, CDR3 was defined as the stretch from the second conserved V-encoded cysteine up to the conserved J-encoded phenylalanine. The earlier analysis of a few hundred of the donors excluded sequences that lacked an unambiguous match to a single V gene segment. An earlier analysis of around 600 of the donors classified V segments as functional when productive rearrangements were above 56.7% and as segregating when the standard deviation between donors was above 5%. To diagnose cytomegalovirus status from the catalog of TCR beta chain sequences, a statistical classification framework was built. In a later analysis, V and J genes were assigned by comparing TCR nucleotide sequences against IMGT/GENE-DB human TR gene sequences. The TCRdist pipeline was used in a later analysis to assign CDR3 sequences and most-parsimonious VDJ recombination scenarios. In a later analysis, each TCR beta chain was defined by its CDR3 amino acid sequence together with its V-gene family, and reads lacking a unique V-gene family were excluded. In a later analysis, a few hundred highly shared, low-generation-probability nucleotide sequences were removed to address suspected cross-contamination and a sequencing artifact. In a later analysis, a clonal expansion index for each public chain was calculated from normalized within-repertoire ranks of inferred template counts. Generation probabilities in a later analysis came from a VDJ recombination model fitted to out-of-frame rearrangements, and those results were checked against IGoR. A later analysis scored TCR-TCR, TCR-HLA and TCR-CMV co-occurrence with hypergeometric tests, applying a repertoire-size bias correction to TCR pairs. False discovery rates were estimated in a later analysis by permuting HLA or CMV assignments 20 times. In a later analysis, co-occurring TCRs were grouped with DBSCAN, and TCRdist sequence similarity was added when clustering was performed within HLA-allele-positive subsets. Co-occurrence clustering excluded repertoires with fewer than 30,000 or more than 120,000 public chains, plus five with anomalous nucleotide sharing. TCRdb obtained this table from immuneACCESS and retained in-frame rearrangements with V and J assigned. These tables miss some clones; where compared with another copy, unresolved V genes account for less than half of the shortfall, and the remainder is unexplained. For V, J and clone size, that table is used; D and trimming come from the DNA. The sample profile shows around 67,000 clones; 55% to 70% of them were found once. 3% of the sample is held by the ten biggest clonotypes.

General study outcomes and caveats: Across donors, most TCR sequences were observed very rarely, whereas some public TCRs were present in many individuals. Strong co-occurrence of HLA alleles, especially DR and DQ, made assigning TCR associations to individual alleles difficult. The 87-base-pair reads could not distinguish some IMGT-functional V segments, including TRBV6-2 and TRBV6-3, so those segments were excluded. A further reported finding was that TCR beta sequences accurately predicted the HLA-A and HLA-B alleles for most subjects in the first cohort. V-gene and J-gene trimming of TCR beta chains was associated with a missense DCLRE1C variant in a later genetic analysis, and the association was replicated in an independent cohort. A later analysis found that TCR association rates varied across HLA loci, with DRB1 alleles showing the most associated TCRs and HLA-C alleles the fewest. Seventeen rarely observed V segments, including chromosome 9 orphons, were excluded from the earlier analysis of about 500 of the donors because counts were too low. A later analysis found that most CMV-associated TCR beta chains appeared HLA-restricted, with HLA associations seemingly driven largely by CMV exposure. The authors suggested that the approach could potentially be generalized to other disease states and immunological phenotypes. Cytomegalovirus status was reported to be diagnosed by the classifier with high specificity and sensitivity in both the original and validation cohorts. A later genetic analysis reported fewer N-insertions in productive TCRs among donors in an Asian-associated ancestry cluster than the roughly 700-donor mean. Compared with equally common non-associated chains, HLA-associated TCR beta chains in a later analysis were more clonally expanded and had lower generation probabilities. A total of about 180 TCR beta chains were listed by the study as associated with cytomegalovirus. Sequencing depth was assumed to be roughly uniform across donors in the presence/absence analyses, though that assumption may not hold. Correlated functional status among segregating V segments might reflect linkage disequilibrium, but an unknown experimental factor could not be ruled out. In an earlier analysis of some 640 of the donors, most TCR beta V segments were observed in productive rearrangements about 90% or about 30% of the time, broadly matching IMGT annotations. In vitro tests confirmed that a few of the cytomegalovirus-associated TCR beta chains recognize cytomegalovirus antigens. Because HLA typing was missing for some donors at each locus, association tests included only the typed subset. CMV serostatus was the only immune exposure information available for the cohort. A cluster of highly shared sequence variants was judged likely to be a technical artifact of the sequencing pipeline. The cohort was sequenced for TCR beta chains only, and without alpha or paired-chain data the features that could be detected were limited. In a later analysis, several top co-occurrence clusters were reported to appear linked to parvovirus B19, influenza, CMV and Epstein-Barr virus. A later analysis associated some 17,000 TCR beta sequences with specific HLA alleles at a false discovery rate of 0.05.

V has 5 bases trimmed and J has 7 bases trimmed; junction bases matching no gene number 12. CDR1 PRHDT and CDR2 FYEKMQ are derived from the germline V gene (reference sequence). Taken from cysteine to phenylalanine, the CDR3 has 15 residues. Only CDR3 DNA remains: 45 bases, in frame from the first base. The clonotype was recovered from a woman in her forties or fifties in good health and CMV-seronegative. Sequenced input: PBMCs. Recombination connected TRBV13 to TRBJ2-7; TRBD2 agrees with 9 junctional bases. The CDR3 amino acid sequence is: CASSLRSSGIGEQYF. The DNA sequence follows: TGTGCCAGCAGCCTTCGGTCTAGCGGGATTGGAGAGCAGTACTTC.